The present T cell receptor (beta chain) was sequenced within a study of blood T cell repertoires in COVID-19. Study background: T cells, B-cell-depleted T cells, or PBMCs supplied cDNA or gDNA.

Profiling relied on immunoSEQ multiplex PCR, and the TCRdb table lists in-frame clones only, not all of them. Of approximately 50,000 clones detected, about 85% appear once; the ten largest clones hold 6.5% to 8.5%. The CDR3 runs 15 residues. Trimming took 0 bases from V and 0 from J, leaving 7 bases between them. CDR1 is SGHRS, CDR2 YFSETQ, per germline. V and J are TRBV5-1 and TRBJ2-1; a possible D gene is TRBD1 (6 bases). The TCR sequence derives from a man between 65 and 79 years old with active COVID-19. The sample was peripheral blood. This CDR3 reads CASSLGGHSYNEQFF. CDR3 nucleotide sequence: TGCGCCAGCAGCTTGGGGGGACACTCCTACAATGAGCAGTTCTTC.